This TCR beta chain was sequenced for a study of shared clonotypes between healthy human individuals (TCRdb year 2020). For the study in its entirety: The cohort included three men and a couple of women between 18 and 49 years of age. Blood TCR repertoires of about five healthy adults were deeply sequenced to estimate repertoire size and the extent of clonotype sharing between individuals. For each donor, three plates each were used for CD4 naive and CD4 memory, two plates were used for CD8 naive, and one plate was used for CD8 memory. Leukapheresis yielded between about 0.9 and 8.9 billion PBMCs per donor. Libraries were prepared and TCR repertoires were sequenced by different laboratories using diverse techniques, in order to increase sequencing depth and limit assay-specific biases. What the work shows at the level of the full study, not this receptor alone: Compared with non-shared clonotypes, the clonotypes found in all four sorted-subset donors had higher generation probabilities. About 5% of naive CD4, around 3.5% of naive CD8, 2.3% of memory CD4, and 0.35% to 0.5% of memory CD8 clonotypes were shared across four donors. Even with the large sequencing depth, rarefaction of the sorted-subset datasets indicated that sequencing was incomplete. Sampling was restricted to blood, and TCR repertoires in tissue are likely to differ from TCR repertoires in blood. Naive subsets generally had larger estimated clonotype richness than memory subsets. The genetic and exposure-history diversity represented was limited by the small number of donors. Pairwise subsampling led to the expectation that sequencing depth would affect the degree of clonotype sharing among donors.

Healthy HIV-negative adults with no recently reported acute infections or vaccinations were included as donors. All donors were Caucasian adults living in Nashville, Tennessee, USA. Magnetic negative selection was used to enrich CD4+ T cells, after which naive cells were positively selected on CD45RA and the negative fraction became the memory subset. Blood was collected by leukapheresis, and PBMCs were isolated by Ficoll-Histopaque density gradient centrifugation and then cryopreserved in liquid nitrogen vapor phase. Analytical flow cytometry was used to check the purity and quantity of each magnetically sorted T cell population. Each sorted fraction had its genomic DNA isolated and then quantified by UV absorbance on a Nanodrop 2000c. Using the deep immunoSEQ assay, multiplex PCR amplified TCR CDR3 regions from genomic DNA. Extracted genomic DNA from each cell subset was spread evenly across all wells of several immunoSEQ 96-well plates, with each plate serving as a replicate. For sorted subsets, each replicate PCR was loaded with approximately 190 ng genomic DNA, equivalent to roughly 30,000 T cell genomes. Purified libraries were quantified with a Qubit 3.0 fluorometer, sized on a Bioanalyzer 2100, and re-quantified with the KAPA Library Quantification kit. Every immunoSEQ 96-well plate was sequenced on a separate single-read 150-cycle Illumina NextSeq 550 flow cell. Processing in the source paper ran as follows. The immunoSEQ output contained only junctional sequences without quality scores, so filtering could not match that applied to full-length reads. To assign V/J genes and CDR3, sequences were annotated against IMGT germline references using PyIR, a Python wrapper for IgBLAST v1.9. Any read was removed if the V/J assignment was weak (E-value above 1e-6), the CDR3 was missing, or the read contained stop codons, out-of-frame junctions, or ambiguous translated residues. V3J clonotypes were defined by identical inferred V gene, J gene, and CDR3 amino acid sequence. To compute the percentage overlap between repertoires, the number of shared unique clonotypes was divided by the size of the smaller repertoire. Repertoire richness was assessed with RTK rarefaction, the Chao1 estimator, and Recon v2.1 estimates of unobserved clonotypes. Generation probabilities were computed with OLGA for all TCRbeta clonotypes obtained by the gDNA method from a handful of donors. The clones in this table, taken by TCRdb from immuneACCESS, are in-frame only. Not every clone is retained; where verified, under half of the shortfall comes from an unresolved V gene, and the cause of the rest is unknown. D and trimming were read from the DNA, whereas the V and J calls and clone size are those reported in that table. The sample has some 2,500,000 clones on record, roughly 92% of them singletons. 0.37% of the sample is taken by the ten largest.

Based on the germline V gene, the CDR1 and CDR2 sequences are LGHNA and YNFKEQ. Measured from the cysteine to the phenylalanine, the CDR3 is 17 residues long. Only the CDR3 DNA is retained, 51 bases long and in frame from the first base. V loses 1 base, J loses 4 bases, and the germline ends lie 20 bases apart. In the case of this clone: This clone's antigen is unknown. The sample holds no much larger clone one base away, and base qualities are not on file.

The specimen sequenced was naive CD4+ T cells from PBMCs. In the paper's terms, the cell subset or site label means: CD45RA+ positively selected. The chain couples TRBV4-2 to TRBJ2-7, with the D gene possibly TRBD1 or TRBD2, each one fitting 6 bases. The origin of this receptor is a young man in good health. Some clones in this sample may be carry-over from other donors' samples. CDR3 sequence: CASSQAGAAQGYYEQYF. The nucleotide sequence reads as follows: TGTGCCAGCAGCCAAGCGGGGGCCGCCCAGGGTTATTACGAGCAGTACTTC.